The 16 T cell receptor beta chains presented below share a single source sample, sequenced in a study of blood T cell repertoires in COVID-19. Using immunoSEQ multiplex PCR, the repertoire was profiled, and TCRdb retains in-frame clones only, with some absent. The sample shows a few hundred thousand clones, under 90% of them seen only once. Sample: peripheral blood. These receptors came from a woman aged 18-30 years with acute or convalescent COVID-19.

This CDR3 reads CASSYLLAGELFF. DNA for the CDR3: TGTGCCAGCAGTTACCTACTGGCCGGGGAGCTGTTTTTT. The chain has TRBV6-5 and TRBJ2-2, with D hard to call. The germline V gene encodes CDR1 MNHEY and CDR2 SVGAGI. V was cut by 2 bases and J by 6 bases, with 7 bases left in between. The CDR3 runs 13 residues.

The rearrangement uses TRBV6-2 or TRBV6-3 and TRBJ2-7; D uncertain. Trimming stripped 1 base from V and 6 bases from J, with 10 bases between. The CDR3 runs to 13 residues. Germline loops: CDR1 MNHEY, CDR2 SVGEGT. This CDR3 reads CASSYWAALEQYF. The CDR3 DNA reads as TGTGCCAGCAGTTACTGGGCAGCCCTCGAGCAGTACTTC.

V and J are TRBV4-1 and TRBJ1-2; 7 bases fit TRBD1. The length of the CDR3 is 15 residues. The germline CDR1 and CDR2 sequences are MGHRA and YSYEKL. The V gene end was trimmed by 3 bases and the J gene end by 1 base; junction bases not matched to a gene: 5. As DNA, the CDR3 is TGCGCCAGCAGCCATCGGGACAGCAATAACTATGGCTACACCTTC. Residues: CASSHRDSNNYGYTF.

This clone was seen more than once but under ten times. The chain is built from TRBV24-1 and TRBJ2-7; D gene unclear. Germline values: CDR1 KGHDR, CDR2 SFDVKD. Between the trimmed V and J ends, which lost 3 bases and 3 bases, there was a span of 2 bases. The CDR3 contains 11 residues. CDR3 sequence (DNA): TGTGCCACCAGTGATCTCTACGAGCAGTACTTC. This codes for CATSDLYEQYF.

About this clone itself: Other DNA sequences in the same sample also yield this CDR3. V usage is TRBV27 and J usage is TRBJ2-7; 8 bases map to TRBD2. Germline lookup yields CDR1 MNHEY and CDR2 SMNVEV (reference sequence). V was clipped by 3 bases and J by 4 bases; unmatched bases: 5. The length of the CDR3 is 14 residues. The CDR3 here is CASSLSGSSYEQYF. The CDR3 DNA reads as TGTGCCAGCAGTTTGAGCGGGAGCTCATACGAGCAGTACTTC.

J is TRBJ2-7 and V is TRBV28, with 9 nucleotides matching TRBD1. V shed 6 bases and J 7 bases; nucleotides not matched to a gene: 13. Germline CDR1 MDHEN, CDR2 SYDVKM. The CDR3 extends over 15 amino acids. Here the CDR3 reads CASRGSGTGQEEQYF. The CDR3 coding sequence is TGTGCCAGCAGGGGTTCCGGGACAGGGCAGGAGGAGCAGTACTTC.

This chain joins TRBV7-9 and TRBJ2-7; 10 bases are a match to TRBD2. Germline V CDR1 and CDR2: SEHNR, FQNEAQ (reference sequence). Trimming cost V 5 bases and J 2 bases; bases outside gene matches: 3. This CDR3 contains 14 residues. The chain's CDR3 is CASSSGTSAYEQYF. The CDR3 region has the DNA TGTGCCAGCAGCAGTGGGACTAGCGCCTACGAGCAGTACTTC.

The chain is built from TRBV24-1 and TRBJ2-3; no clear D. V lost 4 bases and J lost 0, with 7 bases in between. Germline V gives CDR1 KGHDR, CDR2 SFDVKD. This CDR3 has 14 amino acids. The CDR3 sequence is CATSDGASTDTQYF. CDR3 sequence (DNA): TGTGCCACCAGTGACGGTGCTAGCACAGATACGCAGTATTTT.

V is TRBV29-1 and J is TRBJ1-2; perhaps TRBD1 as D (5 bases). This CDR3 has 14 residues. Trimming took 2 bases from V and 8 from J, leaving 18 bases between them. Germline CDR1 and CDR2: SQVTM and ANQGSEA. CDR3 sequence (DNA): TGCAGCGTTGAATATTTCGGCGGGGGACGGGGCTACACCTTC. The encoded protein is CSVEYFGGGRGYTF.

The V call is TRBV6-2 or TRBV6-3, the J call TRBJ1-5, with D perhaps matching TRBD1 (6 bases). Trimming pared 2 bases from V and 1 base from J, leaving 12 bases between. CDR1 is MNHEY, CDR2 SVGEGT, per germline. The CDR3 covers 16 residues. Here the CDR3 reads CASSYPEGHSNQPQHF. The CDR3 DNA follows: TGTGCCAGCAGTTACCCTGAGGGACACAGCAATCAGCCCCAGCATTTT.

The chain recombines TRBV6-5 with TRBJ2-2; 7 positions match TRBD1. V lost 7 bases to trimming and J lost 4 bases; unmatched junction nucleotides: 6. From germline, CDR1 is MNHEY and CDR2 SVGAGI. CDR3 length: 14 amino acids. The CDR3 loop reads CASNPTGSTGELFF. CDR3 nucleotides: TGTGCCAGCAACCCGACAGGGAGCACCGGGGAGCTGTTTTTT.

As regards this clone: The same CDR3 can be traced to other DNA sequences in this sample. The V and J genes are TRBV6-5 and TRBJ1-1; 8 nucleotides agree with TRBD1. The germline V gene has CDR1 MNHEY and CDR2 SVGAGI. After removal of 6 bases from V and 4 bases from J, the junction contained 7 bases not matched to a gene. The CDR3 covers 14 residues. CDR3 residues: CASSWTGQGTEAFF. CDR3 bases: TGTGCCAGCAGCTGGACAGGGCAAGGCACTGAAGCTTTCTTT.

The rearrangement links TRBV30 to TRBJ2-7; D is possibly TRBD2 (5 bases). The CDR3 runs 12 residues. V was cut by 2 bases and J by 3 bases, with 8 bases left in between. Germline CDR1 reads GTSNPN; CDR2 reads SVGIG (reference sequence). As DNA, the CDR3 is TGTGCCTGGAGTCGGGGTTTCTACGAGCAGTACTTC. It codes for CAWSRGFYEQYF.

This chain links TRBV27 with TRBJ2-7; 11 nucleotides align to TRBD2. The CDR3 has 15 residues. Germline assignment: CDR1 MNHEY and CDR2 SMNVEV (reference sequence). J gave up 6 bases and V 5 bases, and 9 bases lay outside the gene matches. CDR3: CASSPIAGGSGEQYF. CDR3 in DNA: TGTGCCAGCAGTCCTATAGCGGGAGGGTCGGGCGAGCAGTACTTC.

The chain combines TRBV6-5 with TRBJ2-2; the match to TRBD2 covers 7 bases. The CDR3 is made up of 16 amino acids. CDR1 MNHEY and CDR2 SVGAGI come from the germline V gene. J gave up 5 bases and V 1 base, and 7 bases lay outside the gene matches. The CDR3 bases are TGTGCCAGCAGTTACTACCCTAGCGGCGGGACCGGGGAGCTGTTTTTT. Amino acid sequence: CASSYYPSGGTGELFF.

V gene TRBV4-2 combines with J gene TRBJ2-7; a possible D gene is TRBD1 (6 bases). The CDR3 sequence is 15 residues long. The V end was cut by 6 bases, the J end by 4 bases, with 19 bases between. The germline CDR1 and CDR2 sequences are LGHNA and YNFKEQ. The CDR3 reads CASRTAGTTSYEQYF. The CDR3 region has the DNA TGTGCCAGCAGGACTGCCGGGACAACCTCTTACGAGCAGTACTTC.